The 21 T cell receptor beta chains given below trace back to one sample, sequenced in a study of blood T cell repertoires in COVID-19. TCRdb's copy holds only in-frame clones and misses some; the assay was immunoSEQ multiplex PCR. The sample lists over 75,000 clones; 70% to 90% were seen once. Sequenced: peripheral blood. The source is a woman aged 80 or over with acute or convalescent COVID-19.

CDR3 residues: CASSVIGTGVGPQHF. For the CDR3, the DNA is TGTGCCAGCAGTGTAATAGGGACAGGCGTGGGTCCCCAGCATTTT. V gene TRBV6-6 combines with J gene TRBJ1-5; 8 bases agree with TRBD1. V was pared by 5 bases and J by 10 bases, with 13 bases of the junction left unmatched. The CDR3 consists of 15 residues. The germline V gene encodes CDR1 MNHNY and CDR2 SVGAGI (reference sequence).

This clone was seen once. The chain combines TRBV21-1 with TRBJ2-7; TRBD2, the table's D call, lacks a check against the DNA. TRBV21-1 is labeled a pseudogene. This CDR3 comprises 17 residues. The CDR3 reads CASSKRPRSTLTYEQYF. The DNA for the CDR3 is TGTGCCAGCAGCAAACGCCCCCGGAGCACTCTGACCTACGAGCAGTACTTC.

The rearrangement uses TRBV10-3 and TRBJ2-1; 9 nucleotides match TRBD2. CDR1 is ENHRY and CDR2 is SYGVKD in the germline V gene. This CDR3 has 20 amino acids. The J segment lost 2 bases and the V segment lost 0 bases, leaving 14 bases of the junction unmatched. CDR3 protein: CAISESTERGGRAPYNEQFF. CDR3 DNA: TGTGCCATCAGTGAGTCGACAGAACGGGGCGGGAGGGCCCCCTACAATGAGCAGTTCTTC.

This chain connects TRBV6-5 to TRBJ2-5; D is undetermined. Germline CDR1 MNHEY, CDR2 SVGAGI. This CDR3 has 14 amino acids. V was cut by 6 bases and J by 4 bases, with 15 bases left in between. In nucleotides, the CDR3 is TGTGCCAGCAGCCATCGCGCCACGCTAGAGACCCAGTACTTC. This translates into CASSHRATLETQYF.

The chain employs TRBV7-8 and TRBJ2-7; 7 positions match TRBD2. Trimming cost V 5 bases and J 6 bases; bases outside gene matches: 13. Germline V gives CDR1 SGHVS, CDR2 FQNEAQ. The CDR3 is 15 amino acids. The chain's CDR3 is CASSLRDYRAGEQYF. The CDR3 DNA sequence: TGTGCCAGCAGCCTCCGGGACTATCGAGCCGGCGAGCAGTACTTC.

J is TRBJ1-1 and V is TRBV14; D uncertain. The CDR3 loop spans 18 amino acids. Germline V gene sequence: CDR1 SGHDN, CDR2 FVKESK. V was cut by 2 bases and J by 0 bases, with 19 bases left in between. The CDR3 protein is CASSQTGITLGMNTEAFF. Written as DNA, the CDR3 is TGTGCCAGCAGCCAAACCGGTATCACGCTCGGGATGAACACTGAAGCTTTCTTT.

In this sample, this clone turned up once. This chain connects TRBV2 to TRBJ2-3; possible D gene TRBD2, 5 bases. From germline, CDR1 is SNHLY and CDR2 FYNNEI. The length of the CDR3 is 13 residues. Trimming took 5 bases from V and 6 from J, leaving 12 bases between them. This chain's CDR3 is CASSYTVADTQYF. CDR3 DNA: TGTGCCAGCAGTTATACCGTAGCGGATACGCAGTATTTT.

For the CDR3, the DNA is TGTGCCACCGCCCCCCCAGGGGACAATCAGCCCCAGCATTTT. This translates into CATAPPGDNQPQHF. V gene TRBV19 combines with J gene TRBJ1-5; D is perhaps TRBD1 (6 bases). The germline V gene encodes CDR1 LNHDA and CDR2 SQIVND (reference sequence). The CDR3 extends over 14 amino acids. Trimming took off 10 bases at V and 3 bases at J, with 16 bases between the two ends.

The V call is TRBV27, the J call TRBJ1-2; D is perhaps TRBD1 (6 bases). CDR3 length: 14 amino acids. Trimming removed 2 bases from V and 2 bases from J, with 9 bases in between. Germline assignment: CDR1 MNHEY and CDR2 SMNVEV (reference sequence). CDR3 in amino acids: CASSLDGTNYGYTF. The CDR3 DNA follows: TGTGCCAGCAGTTTAGACGGGACAAACTATGGCTACACCTTC.

The chain combines TRBV12-3 or TRBV12-4 with TRBJ1-1, with unresolved D. The CDR3 loop spans 13 amino acids. V lost 4 bases and J lost 0, with 6 bases in between. The CDR3 region has the DNA TGTGCCAGCAGTTCCCAGATGAACACTGAAGCTTTCTTT. Translating gives CASSSQMNTEAFF.

This chain uses TRBV18 with TRBJ2-1; perhaps TRBD2 as D (7 bases). This CDR3 region has 15 residues. CDR1 is KGHSH, CDR2 LQKENI, per germline. V lost 3 bases and J 5 bases, leaving 14 bases between the germline ends. CDR3 nucleotide sequence: TGTGCCAGCTCACCGACCACAGGGAGGGACAATGAGCAGTTCTTC. It translates to CASSPTTGRDNEQFF. The full variable domain, in which reference TRBV18 and TRBJ2-1 provide the parts outside the CDR3, is NAGVMQNPRHLVRRRGQEARLRCSPMKGHSHVYWYRQLPEEGLKFMVYLQKENIIDESGMPKERFSAEFPKEGPSILRIQQVVRGDSAAYFCASSPTTGRDNEQFFGPGTRLTVL.

The rearrangement links TRBV7-2 to TRBJ1-1; no clear D. This CDR3 comprises 14 residues. Deletions cut 2 bases from V and 4 bases from J, with 11 bases between. Germline-derived CDR1 and CDR2 are SGHTA and FQGNSA. The CDR3: CASSLLRSGTEAFF. CDR3 DNA sequence: TGTGCCAGCAGCTTACTTCGGTCGGGCACTGAAGCTTTCTTT. The full variable domain, completed using reference TRBV7-2 and TRBJ1-1, is GAGVSQSPSNKVTEKGKDVELRCDPISGHTALYWYRQSLGQGLEFLIYFQGNSAPDKSGLPSDRFSAERTGGSVSTLTIQRTQQEDSAVYLCASSLLRSGTEAFFGQGTRLTVV.

CDR3 DNA sequence: TGTGCCAGCAGTGAATATGGGGCCGGGGGTGGCTACACCTTC. Protein product: CASSEYGAGGGYTF. The chain uses TRBV25-1 and TRBJ1-2; possible D gene TRBD1, 5 bases. This CDR3 has 14 amino acids. Trimming left V 0 bases short and J 7 bases short, with 12 bases between. Germline-derived CDR1 and CDR2 are MGHDK and SYGVNS.

The chain links TRBV5-1 to TRBJ2-7, with 8 bases identical to TRBD2. CDR1 is SGHRS and CDR2 is YFSETQ in the germline V gene. The V gene end was trimmed by 1 base and the J gene end by 4 bases; junction bases not matched to a gene: 7. The CDR3 length is 15 residues. The CDR3 nucleotides are TGCGCCAGCAGCTTGAGTAGCGGGAACACATACGAGCAGTACTTC. It yields the protein CASSLSSGNTYEQYF.

The chain recombines TRBV24-1 with TRBJ2-1, with 9 positions matching TRBD2. V was clipped by 4 bases and J by 5 bases; unmatched bases: 2. Germline V gives CDR1 KGHDR, CDR2 SFDVKD. The CDR3 totals 14 residues. The CDR3 region is CATSDGGGDNEQFF. Written as DNA, the CDR3 is TGTGCCACCAGTGACGGCGGGGGGGACAATGAGCAGTTCTTC.

This clone was observed a few times. The chain carries TRBV25-1 and TRBJ2-5, with D tentatively TRBD2 (6 bases). Germline V gene data show CDR1 as MGHDK and CDR2 as SYGVNS. Trimming took off 5 bases at V and 1 base at J, with 11 bases between the two ends. The CDR3 is 14 residues long. CDR3: CASSWGTLQETQYF. As DNA, the CDR3 is TGTGCCAGCAGTTGGGGGACTCTCCAAGAGACCCAGTACTTC.

The CDR3 protein is CATSTGGSGYTF. Written as DNA, the CDR3 is TGTGCCACCAGTACAGGGGGCAGTGGCTACACCTTC. The genes are TRBV24-1 and TRBJ1-2; 9 nucleotides agree with TRBD1. CDR3 length: 12 amino acids. Per the germline V gene, CDR1 is KGHDR and CDR2 is SFDVKD. The V and J ends lost 6 bases and 7 bases, in that order; junction bases with no gene match: 2.

The CDR3: CASRRTGSGEQFF. DNA of the CDR3: TGTGCCAGCAGGCGGACAGGGTCCGGTGAGCAGTTCTTC. This sequence joins TRBV28 and TRBJ2-1, with TRBD1 matching over 8 bases. The CDR3 spans 13 residues. Trimming removed 6 bases from V and 9 bases from J; junction bases left unmatched: 7. The germline V gene encodes CDR1 MDHEN and CDR2 SYDVKM.

This clone appeared a few times. The gene calls are TRBV5-1 and TRBJ1-1; 8 bases match TRBD1. The CDR3 loop spans 14 amino acids. CDR1 and CDR2 (germline): SGHRS, YFSETQ. V trimming: 5 bases; J trimming: 1 base; junction bases outside the gene matches: 4. The CDR3 loop reads CASSRDRPNTEAFF. CDR3 sequence (DNA): TGCGCCAGCAGTCGGGACAGGCCGAACACTGAAGCTTTCTTT. Variable domain in full (rest from reference TRBV5-1 and TRBJ1-1): KAGVTQTPRYLIKTRGQQVTLSCSPISGHRSVSWYQQTPGQGLQFLFEYFSETQRNKGNFPGRFSGRQFSNSRSEMNVSTLELGDSALYLCASSRDRPNTEAFFGQGTRLTVV.

Written as DNA, the CDR3 is TGTGCCAGCAGCCCCGGGACTAGCGGCGCGCAGTATTTT. This gives the protein CASSPGTSGAQYF. This sequence joins TRBV6-6 and TRBJ2-3, with TRBD2 matching 11 bases. V trimming: 6 bases; J trimming: 10 bases; junction bases outside the gene matches: 6. The germline V gene encodes CDR1 MNHNY and CDR2 SVGAGI (reference sequence). The CDR3 consists of 13 residues.

CDR3 protein: CASSSWTGKEAFF. In nucleotides, the CDR3 is TGTGCCAGCAGCTCCTGGACAGGGAAGGAAGCTTTCTTT. This chain links TRBV11-2 with TRBJ1-1; TRBD1 agrees at 8 bases. Germline V gives CDR1 SGHAT, CDR2 FQNNGV. The CDR3 is made up of 13 amino acids. J lost 8 bases, V lost 4 bases, and 6 bases had no gene match. The full variable domain, in which reference TRBV11-2 and TRBJ1-1 provide the parts outside the CDR3, is EAGVAQSPRYKIIEKRQSVAFWCNPISGHATLYWYQQILGQGPKLLIQFQNNGVVDDSQLPKDRFSAERLKGVDSTLKIQPAKLEDSAVYLCASSSWTGKEAFFGQGTRLTVV.